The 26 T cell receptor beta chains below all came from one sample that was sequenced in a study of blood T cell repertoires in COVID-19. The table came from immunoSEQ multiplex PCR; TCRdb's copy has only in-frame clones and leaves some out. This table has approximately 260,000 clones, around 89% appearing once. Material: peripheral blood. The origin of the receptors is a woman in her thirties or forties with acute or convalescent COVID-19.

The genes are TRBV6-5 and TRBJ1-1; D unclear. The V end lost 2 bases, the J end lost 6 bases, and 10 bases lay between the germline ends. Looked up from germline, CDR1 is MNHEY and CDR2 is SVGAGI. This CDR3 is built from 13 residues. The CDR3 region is CASSYLAESEAFF. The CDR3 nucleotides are TGTGCCAGCAGTTACCTCGCGGAATCTGAAGCTTTCTTT.

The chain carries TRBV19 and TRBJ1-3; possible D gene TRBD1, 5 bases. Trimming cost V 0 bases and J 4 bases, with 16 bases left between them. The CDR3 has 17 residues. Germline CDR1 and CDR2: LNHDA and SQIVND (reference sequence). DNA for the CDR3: TGTGCCAGTAGTATAGATCCGGCAGGGTTAGAAGGAAACACCATATATTTT. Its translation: CASSIDPAGLEGNTIYF.

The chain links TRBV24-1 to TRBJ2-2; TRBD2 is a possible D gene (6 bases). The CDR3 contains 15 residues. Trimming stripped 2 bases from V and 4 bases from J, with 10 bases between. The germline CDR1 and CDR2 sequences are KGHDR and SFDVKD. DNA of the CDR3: TGTGCCACCAGTGATTCAAGGGACTCCACCGGGGAGCTGTTTTTT. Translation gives CATSDSRDSTGELFF.

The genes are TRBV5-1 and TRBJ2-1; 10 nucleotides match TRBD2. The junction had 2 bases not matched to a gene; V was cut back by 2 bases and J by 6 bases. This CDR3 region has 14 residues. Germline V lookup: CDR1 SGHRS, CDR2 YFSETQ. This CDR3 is CASSFERGGNEQFF. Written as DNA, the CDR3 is TGCGCCAGCAGCTTCGAGCGGGGGGGCAATGAGCAGTTCTTC.

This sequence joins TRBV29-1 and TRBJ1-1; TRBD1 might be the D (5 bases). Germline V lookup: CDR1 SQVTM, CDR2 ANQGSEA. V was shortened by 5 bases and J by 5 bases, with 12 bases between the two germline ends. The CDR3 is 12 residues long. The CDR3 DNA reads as TGCAGCGTTACATCAGGGAGGACTGAAGCTTTCTTT. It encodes CSVTSGRTEAFF.

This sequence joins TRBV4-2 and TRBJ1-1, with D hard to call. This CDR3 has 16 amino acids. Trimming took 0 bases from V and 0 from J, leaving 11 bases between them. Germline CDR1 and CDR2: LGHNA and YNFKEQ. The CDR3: CASSQDGPPMNTEAFF. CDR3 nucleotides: TGTGCCAGCAGCCAAGATGGGCCACCTATGAACACTGAAGCTTTCTTT.

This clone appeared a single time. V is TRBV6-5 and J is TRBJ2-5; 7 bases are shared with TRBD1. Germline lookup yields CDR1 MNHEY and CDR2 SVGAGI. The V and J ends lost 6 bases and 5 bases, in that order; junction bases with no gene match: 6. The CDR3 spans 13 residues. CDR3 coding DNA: TGTGCCAGCAGGACAGGGAACTGGGAGACCCAGTACTTC. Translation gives CASRTGNWETQYF.

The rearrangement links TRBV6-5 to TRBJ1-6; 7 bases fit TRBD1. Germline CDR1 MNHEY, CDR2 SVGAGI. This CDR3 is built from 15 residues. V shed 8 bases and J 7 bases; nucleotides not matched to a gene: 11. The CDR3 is CASARLGQRNSPLHF. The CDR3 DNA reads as TGTGCCAGCGCACGTCTGGGACAGAGGAATTCACCCCTCCACTTT.

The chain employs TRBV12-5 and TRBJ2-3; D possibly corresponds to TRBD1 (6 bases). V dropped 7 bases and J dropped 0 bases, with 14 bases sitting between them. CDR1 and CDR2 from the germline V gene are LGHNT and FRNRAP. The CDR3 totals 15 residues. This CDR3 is CASDLDRLSTDTQYF. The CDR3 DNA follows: TGTGCTAGTGACCTGGACAGACTAAGCACAGATACGCAGTATTTT.

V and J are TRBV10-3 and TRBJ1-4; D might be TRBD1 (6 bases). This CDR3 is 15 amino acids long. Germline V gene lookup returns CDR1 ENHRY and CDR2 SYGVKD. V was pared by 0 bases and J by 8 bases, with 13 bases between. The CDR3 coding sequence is TGTGCCATCAGTGAGTCGAACAGGGAAGGGGAAAAACTGTTTTTT. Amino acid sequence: CAISESNREGEKLFF.

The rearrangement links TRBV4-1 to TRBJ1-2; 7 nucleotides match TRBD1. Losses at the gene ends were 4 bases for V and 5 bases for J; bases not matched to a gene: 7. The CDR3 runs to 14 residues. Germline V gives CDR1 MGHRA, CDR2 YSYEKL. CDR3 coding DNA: TGCGCCAGCAGCCTCGACAGGGCCCAATATGGCTACACCTTC. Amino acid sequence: CASSLDRAQYGYTF.

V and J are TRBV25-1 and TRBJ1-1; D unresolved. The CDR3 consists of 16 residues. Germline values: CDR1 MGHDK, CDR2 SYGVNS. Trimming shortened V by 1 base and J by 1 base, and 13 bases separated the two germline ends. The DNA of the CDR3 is TGTGCCAGCAGTGAATTAGGAACCGACAAGAACACTGAAGCTTTCTTT. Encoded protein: CASSELGTDKNTEAFF.

CDR3 loop: CASSLGGETYGYTF. DNA of the CDR3: TGTGCCAGCAGCTTAGGGGGGGAGACCTATGGCTACACCTTC. The chain uses TRBV7-2 and TRBJ1-2; TRBD1 might be the D (5 bases). Trimming left V 1 base short and J 4 bases short, with 10 bases between. Germline lookup yields CDR1 SGHTA and CDR2 FQGNSA. There are 14 residues in the CDR3.

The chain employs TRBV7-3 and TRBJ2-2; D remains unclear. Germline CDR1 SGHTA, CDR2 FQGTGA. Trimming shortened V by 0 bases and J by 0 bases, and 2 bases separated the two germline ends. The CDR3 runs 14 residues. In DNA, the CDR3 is TGTGCCAGCAGCTTAACCTCGAACACCGGGGAGCTGTTTTTT. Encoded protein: CASSLTSNTGELFF.

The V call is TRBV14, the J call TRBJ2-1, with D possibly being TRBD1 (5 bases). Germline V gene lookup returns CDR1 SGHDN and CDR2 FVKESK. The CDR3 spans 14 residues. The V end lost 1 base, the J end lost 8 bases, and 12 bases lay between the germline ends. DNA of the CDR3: TGTGCCAGCAGCCAAGGGGCAGGGCCATATGAGCAGTTCTTC. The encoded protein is CASSQGAGPYEQFF. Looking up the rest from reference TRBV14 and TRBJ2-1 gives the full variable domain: EAGVTQFPSHSVIEKGQTVTLRCDPISGHDNLYWYRRVMGKEIKFLLHFVKESKQDESGMPNNRFLAERTGGTYSTLKVQPAELEDSGVYFCASSQGAGPYEQFFGPGTRLTVL.

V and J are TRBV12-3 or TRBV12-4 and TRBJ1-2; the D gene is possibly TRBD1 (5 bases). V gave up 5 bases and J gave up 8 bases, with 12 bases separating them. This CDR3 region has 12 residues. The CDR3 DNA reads TGTGCCAGCAGTCCCTACAGGAGAGGCTACACCTTC. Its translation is CASSPYRRGYTF.

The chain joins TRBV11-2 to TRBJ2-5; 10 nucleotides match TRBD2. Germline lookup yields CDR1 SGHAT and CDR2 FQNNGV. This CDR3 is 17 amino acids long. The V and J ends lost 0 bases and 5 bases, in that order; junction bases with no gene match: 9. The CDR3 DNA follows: TGTGCCAGCAGCTTAGATCTGAGCGGGGGGGAAAGGGAGACCCAGTACTTC. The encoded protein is CASSLDLSGGERETQYF.

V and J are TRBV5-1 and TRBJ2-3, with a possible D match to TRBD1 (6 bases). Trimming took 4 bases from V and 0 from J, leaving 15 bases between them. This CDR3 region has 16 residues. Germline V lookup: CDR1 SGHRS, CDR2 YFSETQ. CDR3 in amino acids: CASSLETGFSTDTQYF. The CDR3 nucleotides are TGCGCCAGCAGCCTCGAAACAGGGTTCAGCACAGATACGCAGTATTTT. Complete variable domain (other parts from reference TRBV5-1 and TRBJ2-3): KAGVTQTPRYLIKTRGQQVTLSCSPISGHRSVSWYQQTPGQGLQFLFEYFSETQRNKGNFPGRFSGRQFSNSRSEMNVSTLELGDSALYLCASSLETGFSTDTQYFGPGTRLTVL.

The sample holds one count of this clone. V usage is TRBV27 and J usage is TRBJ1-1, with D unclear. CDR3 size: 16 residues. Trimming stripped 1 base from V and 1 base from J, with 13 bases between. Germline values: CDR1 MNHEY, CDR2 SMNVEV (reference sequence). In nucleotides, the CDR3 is TGTGCCAGCAGTTTATTAGCCGGGAATCAGAACACTGAAGCTTTCTTT. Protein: CASSLLAGNQNTEAFF.

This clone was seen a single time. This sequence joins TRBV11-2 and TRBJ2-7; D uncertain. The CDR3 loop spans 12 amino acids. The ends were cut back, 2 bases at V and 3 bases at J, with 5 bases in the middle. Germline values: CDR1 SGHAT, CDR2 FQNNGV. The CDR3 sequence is CASSLNSYEQYV. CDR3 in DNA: TGTGCCAGCAGCTTAAACAGCTACGAGCAGTACGTC.

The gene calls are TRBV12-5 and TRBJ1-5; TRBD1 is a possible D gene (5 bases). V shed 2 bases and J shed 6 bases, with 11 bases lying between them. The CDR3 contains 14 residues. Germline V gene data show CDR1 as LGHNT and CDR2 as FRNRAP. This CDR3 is CASGLSSGGQPQHF. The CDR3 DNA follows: TGTGCTAGTGGTTTGAGCTCGGGGGGTCAGCCCCAGCATTTT. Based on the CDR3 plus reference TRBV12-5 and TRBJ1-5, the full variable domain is DARVTQTPRHKVTEMGQEVTMRCQPILGHNTVFWYRQTMMQGLELLAYFRNRAPLDDSGMPKDRFSAEMPDATLATLKIQPSEPRDSAVYFCASGLSSGGQPQHFGDGTRLSIL.

CDR3 nucleotides: TGCAGCGCCAGAGGGACCGGGACTAGTCCCTATGAGCAGTTCTTC. Its translation: CSARGTGTSPYEQFF. The chain employs TRBV29-1 and TRBJ2-1, with 8 positions matching TRBD2. Germline CDR1 reads SQVTM; CDR2 reads ANQGSEA. The CDR3 length is 15 residues. The V and J ends lost 7 bases and 8 bases, in that order; junction bases with no gene match: 16.

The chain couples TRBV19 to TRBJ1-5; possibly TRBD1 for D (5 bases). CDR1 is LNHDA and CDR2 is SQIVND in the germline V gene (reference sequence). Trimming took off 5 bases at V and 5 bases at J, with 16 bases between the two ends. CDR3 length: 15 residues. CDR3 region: CASSVGRGGDQPQHF. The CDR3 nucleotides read TGTGCCAGTAGTGTCGGGAGGGGCGGGGATCAGCCCCAGCATTTT.

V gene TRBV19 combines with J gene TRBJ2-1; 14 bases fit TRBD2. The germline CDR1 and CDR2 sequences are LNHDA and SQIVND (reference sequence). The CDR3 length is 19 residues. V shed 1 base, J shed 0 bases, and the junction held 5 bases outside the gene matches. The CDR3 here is CASSIAGLAGGSSYNEQFF. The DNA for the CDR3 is TGTGCCAGTAGTATAGCCGGACTAGCGGGGGGCAGCTCCTACAATGAGCAGTTCTTC.

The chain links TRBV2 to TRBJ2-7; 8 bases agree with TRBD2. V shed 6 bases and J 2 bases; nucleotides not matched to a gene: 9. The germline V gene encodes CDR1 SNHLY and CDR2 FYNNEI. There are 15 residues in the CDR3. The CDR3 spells CASRKERGRPYEQYV. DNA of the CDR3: TGTGCCAGCAGGAAAGAGCGGGGGAGACCCTACGAGCAGTACGTC.

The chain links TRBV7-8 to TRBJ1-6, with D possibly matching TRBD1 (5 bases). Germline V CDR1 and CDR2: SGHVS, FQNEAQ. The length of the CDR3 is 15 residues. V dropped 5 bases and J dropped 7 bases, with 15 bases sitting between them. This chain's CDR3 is CASSPPGGDNSPLHF. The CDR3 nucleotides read TGTGCCAGCAGCCCTCCAGGCGGGGACAATTCACCCCTCCACTTT.